This is a list of T cell receptor beta chains from one sample in a study of tissue T cells after allogeneic stem cell transplantation. Assay used: immunoSEQ multiplex PCR; TCRdb lists only in-frame clones, some missing. The sample has some 600 clones, 73% seen once. This material consisted of duodenal tissue, taken at autopsy. The receptors shown here come from a female patient between 40 and 75 years old with steroid-refractory graft-versus-host disease after an allogeneic stem cell transplant. Some T cells may originate from the graft donor. The CDR3 runs from the conserved cysteine through the conserved F or W. The D gene is left open where the match is weak. Size tells how often a clone was seen (once, few, many) or the class of an expanded clone, and some rows leave it out.

TRBJ1-6,-,TRBV7-9,-,15,TGTGCCAGCAGCACCTGGACAGAGGTGGGCTCACCCCTCCACTTT,CASSTWTEVGSPLHF
TRBJ2-7,-,TRBV11-2,-,14,TGTGCCAGCAGCTTAGTTAGGCAGGGATCCGAGCAGTACTTC,CASSLVRQGSEQYF
TRBJ2-7,-,TRBV5-7,-,14,TGTGCCAGCAGCTGGGACCTTCGGGGCTACGAGCAGTACTTC,CASSWDLRGYEQYF
TRBJ1-4,-,TRBV9,-,14,TGTGCCAGCAGCGTCGGGATAACCGGGGAAAAACTGTTTTTT,CASSVGITGEKLFF
TRBJ2-7,-,TRBV4-1,few,13,TGCGCCAGCAGCCAAGTCTTCTTCCACGAGCAGTACTTC,CASSQVFFHEQYF
TRBJ2-1,-,TRBV6-5,once,15,TGTGCCAGCACCGGACGATACTCCCCCTACAATGAGCAGTTCTTC,CASTGRYSPYNEQFF
TRBJ2-1,TRBD2,TRBV27,-,17,TGTGCCAGCAGTTTATTCACCCTAGCGGGAGGCCCCCAGGAGCAGTTCTTC,CASSLFTLAGGPQEQFF
TRBJ2-7,TRBD2,TRBV7-6,-,15,TGTGCCAGCAGCTTAACCGAAAGCGGGACCTACGAGCAGTACTTC,CASSLTESGTYEQYF
TRBJ2-7,TRBD1,TRBV7-6,few,14,TGTGCCAGCAGCTTAAGGACAGGGGACCACGAGCAGTACTTC,CASSLRTGDHEQYF
TRBJ2-3,-,TRBV24-1,once,14,TGTGCCACCAGTGATCCGATCAGCACAGATACGCAGTATTTT,CATSDPISTDTQYF
TRBJ1-6,-,TRBV10-2,-,16,TGCGCCAGCAGTGAGAGGAGGGGACGCTATAATTCACCCCTCCACTTT,CASSERRGRYNSPLHF
TRBJ2-3,-,TRBV5-1,-,14,TGCGCCAGCAGCCAGGGGTTGAGCACAGATACGCAGTATTTT,CASSQGLSTDTQYF
TRBJ2-7,TRBD2,TRBV10-3,-,13,TGTGCCGTGACGACTAGCGGTAGTCTCGAGCAGTACTTC,CAVTTSGSLEQYF